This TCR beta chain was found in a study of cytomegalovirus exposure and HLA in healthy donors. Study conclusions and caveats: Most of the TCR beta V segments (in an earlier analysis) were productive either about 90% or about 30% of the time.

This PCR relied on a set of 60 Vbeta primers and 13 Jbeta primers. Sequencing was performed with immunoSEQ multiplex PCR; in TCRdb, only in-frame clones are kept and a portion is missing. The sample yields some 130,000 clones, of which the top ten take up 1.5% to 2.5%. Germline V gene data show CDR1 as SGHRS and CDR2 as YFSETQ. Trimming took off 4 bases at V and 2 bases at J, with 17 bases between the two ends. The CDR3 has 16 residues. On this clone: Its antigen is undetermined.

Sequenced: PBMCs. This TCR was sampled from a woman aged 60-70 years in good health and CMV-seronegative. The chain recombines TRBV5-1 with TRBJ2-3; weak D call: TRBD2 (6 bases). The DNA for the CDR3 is TGCGCCAGCAGCCCGGCGGGAAAAACCACCACAGATACGCAGTATTTT. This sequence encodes CASSPAGKTTTDTQYF. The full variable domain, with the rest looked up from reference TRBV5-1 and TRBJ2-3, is KAGVTQTPRYLIKTRGQQVTLSCSPISGHRSVSWYQQTPGQGLQFLFEYFSETQRNKGNFPGRFSGRQFSNSRSEMNVSTLELGDSALYLCASSPAGKTTTDTQYFGPGTRLTVL.